This T cell receptor beta chain is drawn from a study of T cell repertoires in cytomegalovirus infection. TCRdb reprocessed the reads via MiXCR and lists one record per CDR3 protein. The profile shows 200,000 to 300,000 distinct CDR3 sequences, approximately 13% of them singletons. Germline CDR1 is DFQATT and CDR2 is SNEGSKA (reference sequence). V gave up 1 base and J gave up 2 bases, with 15 bases separating them. The CDR3 has 15 residues. The chain couples TRBV20-1 to TRBJ2-7; D may be TRBD1 or TRBD2 (5 bases each). The sequenced sample was PBMCs. The sequence was obtained from a human donor in good health (CMV status not recorded). Some clones in this sample may be carry-over from other donors' samples. The CDR3 sequence is CSARAWGTDAYEQYF. The CDR3 DNA reads as TGCAGTGCTAGAGCCTGGGGGACGGATGCCTACGAGCAGTACTTC.